This T cell receptor (beta chain) was captured by sequencing in a study of blood T cell repertoires in COVID-19. The repertoire was sequenced with immunoSEQ multiplex PCR; TCRdb's copy has only in-frame clones and lacks some. The sample has roughly 190,000 clones, approximately 91% seen once. Per the germline V gene, CDR1 is SGHTA and CDR2 is FQGNSA. V shed 4 bases, J shed 0 bases, and the junction held 2 bases outside the gene matches. The CDR3 is made up of 14 amino acids. The receptor comes from a woman between 40 and 55 years old who had recovered from COVID-19. The sample was peripheral blood. The genes are TRBV7-2 and TRBJ1-2; TRBD1 matches at 7 bases. Here the CDR3 reads CASSSDRANYGYTF. The CDR3 coding sequence is TGTGCCAGCAGCTCAGACAGGGCTAACTATGGCTACACCTTC.